This T cell receptor beta chain came from a study of T cell clonotyping in hematopoietic cell transplantation. The study, taken as a whole, reports: Higher Inverse Simpson Index values in graft donor and pretransplant recipient predicted broader posttransplant TCR diversity. After transplant, recipient diversity fell while pathologically expanded clonotypes grew through day 180. At the given depth, recipient repertoires were over 95% de novo clonotypes.

Sequenced by immunoSEQ multiplex PCR; TCRdb stores in-frame clones only, minus some. Here the sample spans approximately 30,000 clones, around 95% being singletons. Comment on this clone: Its target is not known.

This clonotype was obtained from a man aged 50-60 years in good health. Some clones in this sample may be carry-over from other donors' samples. The source material was peripheral blood mononuclear cells.

The CDR3 DNA reads TGTGCCACAAAGACTACAGGGAAATCACCCCTCCACTTT. Residues: CATKTTGKSPLHF. This rearrangement joins TRBV10-3 to TRBJ1-6; a possible D gene is TRBD1 (6 bases). Per the germline V gene, CDR1 is ENHRY and CDR2 is SYGVKD. Trimming pared 10 bases from V and 10 bases from J, leaving 17 bases between. This CDR3 comprises 13 residues.